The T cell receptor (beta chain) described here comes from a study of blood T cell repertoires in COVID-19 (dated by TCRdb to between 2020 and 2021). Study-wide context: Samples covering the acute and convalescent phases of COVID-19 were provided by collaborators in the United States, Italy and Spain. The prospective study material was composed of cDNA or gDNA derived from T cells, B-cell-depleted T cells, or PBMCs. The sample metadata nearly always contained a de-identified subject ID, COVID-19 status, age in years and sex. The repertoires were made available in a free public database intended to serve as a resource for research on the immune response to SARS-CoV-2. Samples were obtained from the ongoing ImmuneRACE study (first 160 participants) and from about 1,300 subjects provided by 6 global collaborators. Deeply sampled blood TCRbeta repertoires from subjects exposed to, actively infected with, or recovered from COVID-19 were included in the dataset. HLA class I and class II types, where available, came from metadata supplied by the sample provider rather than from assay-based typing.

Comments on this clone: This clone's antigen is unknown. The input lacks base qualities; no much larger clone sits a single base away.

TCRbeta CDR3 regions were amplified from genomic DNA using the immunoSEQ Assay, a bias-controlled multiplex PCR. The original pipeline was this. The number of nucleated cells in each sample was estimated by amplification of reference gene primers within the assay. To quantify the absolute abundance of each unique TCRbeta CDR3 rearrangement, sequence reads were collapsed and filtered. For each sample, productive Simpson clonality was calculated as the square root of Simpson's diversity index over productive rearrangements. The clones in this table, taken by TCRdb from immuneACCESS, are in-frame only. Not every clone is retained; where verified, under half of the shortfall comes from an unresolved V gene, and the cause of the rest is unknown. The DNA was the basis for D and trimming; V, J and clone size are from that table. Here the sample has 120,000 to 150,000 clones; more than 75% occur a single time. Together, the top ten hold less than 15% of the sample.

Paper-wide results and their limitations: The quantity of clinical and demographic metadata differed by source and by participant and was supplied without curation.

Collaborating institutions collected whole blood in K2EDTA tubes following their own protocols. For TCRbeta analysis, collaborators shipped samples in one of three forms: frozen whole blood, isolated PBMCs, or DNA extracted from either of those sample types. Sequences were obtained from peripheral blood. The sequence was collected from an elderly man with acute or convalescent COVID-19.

The nucleotides are TGTGCCACCAGCCTACGGGGCACCGGGGAGCTGTTTTTT. Its product reads: CATSLRGTGELFF. The rearranged chain carries TRBV15 and TRBJ2-2; matching of 5 bases hints at TRBD2 as the D gene. A distance of 8 bases separates the germline ends of V and J, which lose 5 bases and 4 bases respectively. Sequences LNHNV (CDR1) and YYDKDF (CDR2) are obtained from the germline V gene (reference sequence). Measured from the cysteine to the phenylalanine, the CDR3 is 13 residues long. The kept DNA is CDR3 alone, 39 bases in frame from the first base. The CDR3, completed at both ends by the reference TRBV15 and TRBJ2-2 genes, gives the full variable domain DAMVIQNPRYQVTQFGKPVTLSCSQTLNHNVMYWYQQKSSQAPKLLFHYYDKDFNNEADTPDNFQSRRPNTSFCFLDIRSPGLGDTAMYLCATSLRGTGELFFGEGSRLTVL.